This paragraph reports one TCR beta chain. Its antigen remains unidentified. This specimen comes from a study of early T cells in non-severe SARS-CoV-2 infection. Study-wide background: Sequenced bulk RNA came from whole blood that was unsorted, and chains were unpaired.

Notes on the study in general: Matches to VDJdb favored anti-spike CD8 responses and missed private and CD4 specificities.

Unique molecular identifiers were attached to individual cDNA molecules. TCRdb ran MiXCR on the 5' RACE reads and lists one entry per CDR3 protein. The data hold tens of thousands of distinct CDR3 sequences, with about 12% observed a single time. The origin of this receptor is an adult who was a healthcare worker with PCR-confirmed SARS-CoV-2 infection or an uninfected control (not recorded which). The donor label of this sample is uncertain. The source material was whole blood, sampled at baseline.

Here the CDR3 DNA reads TGCAGCGTTATAGCGGGGGGGTACAATGAGCAGTTCTTC. This gives the protein CSVIAGGYNEQFF. V usage is TRBV29-1 and J usage is TRBJ2-1; 11 nucleotides agree with TRBD2. Germline V gene lookup returns CDR1 SQVTM and CDR2 ANQGSEA. Trimming cost V 5 bases and J 4 bases; bases outside gene matches: 1. CDR3 length: 13 amino acids.